This entry lists 14 T cell receptor beta chains sequenced from one sample in a study of cytomegalovirus exposure and HLA in healthy donors. The PCR had 60 Vbeta and 13 Jbeta primers. Profiling relied on immunoSEQ multiplex PCR, and the TCRdb table lists in-frame clones only, not all of them. The data contain about 130,000 clones, 70% to 80% of them seen just once; the ten biggest clones take up around 2.5%. The sample was PBMCs. These receptors were taken from a woman aged 55-70 years in good health and CMV-seropositive.

This chain joins TRBV19 and TRBJ1-2, with D unclear. V was trimmed by 10 bases and J by 6 bases, leaving 21 bases between them. The CDR3 runs 14 residues. The V gene's germline CDR1 is LNHDA and CDR2 SQIVND (reference sequence). CDR3 protein: CATNEKAGRDGYTF. In DNA, the CDR3 is TGTGCCACCAACGAAAAAGCCGGGCGGGATGGCTACACCTTC.

The chain combines TRBV28 with TRBJ1-3, with a possible D match to TRBD1 (5 bases). V lost 7 bases and J lost 0, with 22 bases in between. From germline, CDR1 is MDHEN and CDR2 SYDVKM. This CDR3 contains 18 residues. The CDR3 reads CASTNGGTGRLSGNTIYF. CDR3 in DNA: TGTGCCAGCACCAACGGTGGTACAGGTCGCCTCTCTGGAAACACCATATATTTT.

This rearrangement joins TRBV5-1 to TRBJ2-1, with 8 nucleotides matching TRBD2. Germline loops: CDR1 SGHRS, CDR2 YFSETQ. The CDR3 contains 13 residues. The J segment lost 8 bases and the V segment lost 5 bases, leaving 6 bases of the junction unmatched. The CDR3 nucleotides read TGCGCCAGCAGGGGACTAGTTACCGATGAGCAGTTCTTC. Its translation is CASRGLVTDEQFF.

V is TRBV7-2 and J is TRBJ1-5; 10 positions match TRBD1. The CDR3 is 12 amino acids. Germline values: CDR1 SGHTA, CDR2 FQGNSA. V lost 7 bases, J lost 13 bases, and 7 bases stayed unmatched. The CDR3 DNA reads as TGTGCCAGCACGGACAGGGGGGCGGTTCAGCATTTT. Its protein is CASTDRGAVQHF.

DNA of the CDR3: TGTGCCAGCAGCCGACAGGGGTCCCTCACGGATACGCAGTATTTT. Residues: CASSRQGSLTDTQYF. The chain employs TRBV7-2 and TRBJ2-3; 8 positions match TRBD1. From germline, CDR1 is SGHTA and CDR2 FQGNSA. This CDR3 comprises 15 residues. The V segment lost 5 bases and the J segment 6 bases; nucleotides outside the gene matches: 10.

This clone was seen once. The chain has TRBV6-6 and TRBJ1-2; D remains unclear. Germline lookup yields CDR1 MNHNY and CDR2 SVGAGI (reference sequence). Between the trimmed V and J ends, which lost 5 bases and 8 bases, there was a span of 9 bases. The CDR3 has 11 residues. The DNA for the CDR3 is TGTGCCAGCAGTCCCACGGGAGGCTACACCTTC. Translated: CASSPTGGYTF.

The J gene is TRBJ2-1, the V gene TRBV4-1; weak D call: TRBD1 (5 bases). Germline assignment: CDR1 MGHRA and CDR2 YSYEKL. Trimming removed 1 base at V and 2 bases at J, with 15 bases between. This CDR3 comprises 17 residues. The CDR3 DNA reads as TGCGCCAGCAGCCAAGGGGGCGGTTCAACACCCTACAATGAGCAGTTCTTC. Its protein product is CASSQGGGSTPYNEQFF.

V is TRBV6-5 and J is TRBJ1-3; weak D call: TRBD1 (6 bases). Germline-derived CDR1 and CDR2 are MNHEY and SVGAGI. The length of the CDR3 is 13 residues. The V and J ends lost 6 bases and 8 bases respectively, with 14 bases between them. The CDR3, as DNA: TGTGCCAGCAGACAGGGAGCTGGGGACACCATATATTTT. This gives the protein CASRQGAGDTIYF.

The V and J genes are TRBV7-6 and TRBJ1-4; 11 bases line up with TRBD1. The ends lost 5 bases at V and 7 bases at J; junction bases unmatched: 18. Germline assignment: CDR1 SGHVS and CDR2 FNYEAQ. CDR3 length: 19 amino acids. The CDR3 loop is CASSETGTGGNLIGEKLFF. Here the CDR3 DNA reads TGTGCCAGCAGCGAAACCGGGACAGGGGGTAATTTAATAGGTGAAAAACTGTTTTTT.

Details on this clone: Other DNA sequences in this sample translate to the same CDR3. The rearrangement links TRBV9 to TRBJ2-3; D is possibly TRBD2 (6 bases). V dropped 2 bases and J dropped 6 bases, with 10 bases sitting between them. The CDR3 covers 13 residues. Germline V gives CDR1 SGDLS, CDR2 YYNGEE. CDR3 sequence (DNA): TGTGCCAGCAGCGTTACTAGCTCGGATACGCAGTATTTT. This translates into CASSVTSSDTQYF.

The CDR3 region has the DNA TGTGCCAGTAGTTTAGGGGGAGGTCGGTACAACTATGGCTACACCTTC. Translation: CASSLGGGRYNYGYTF. The rearrangement uses TRBV19 and TRBJ1-2; possible D gene TRBD1, 6 bases. The V end was cut by 5 bases, the J end by 2 bases, with 18 bases between. The CDR3 has 16 residues. Germline V gene sequence: CDR1 LNHDA, CDR2 SQIVND (reference sequence).

V and J are TRBV18 and TRBJ2-7; tentatively, D is TRBD1 (5 bases). Germline values: CDR1 KGHSH, CDR2 LQKENI. The ends were cut back, 2 bases at V and 3 bases at J, with 5 bases in the middle. The CDR3 is 12 residues long. The DNA of the CDR3 is TGTGCCAGCTCACCAGACAGCTACGAGCAGTACTTC. Translated, it gives CASSPDSYEQYF.

V and J are TRBV7-3 and TRBJ1-2; 8 bases line up with TRBD1. Per germline, CDR1 SGHTA and CDR2 FQGTGA. V lost 0 bases to trimming and J lost 4 bases; unmatched junction nucleotides: 7. CDR3 size: 16 residues. DNA of the CDR3: TGTGCCAGCAGCTTAACCTCGGGCAGGGGGCTCTATGGCTACACCTTC. Encoded protein: CASSLTSGRGLYGYTF.

The J gene is TRBJ2-7, the V gene TRBV4-1, with 10 bases identical to TRBD1. Germline V gives CDR1 MGHRA, CDR2 YSYEKL. This CDR3 comprises 16 residues. Losses at the gene ends were 1 base for V and 5 bases for J; bases not matched to a gene: 8. CDR3 loop: CASSQVDRGQIHEQYF. The CDR3 DNA reads as TGCGCCAGCAGCCAAGTAGACAGGGGGCAAATCCACGAGCAGTACTTC.